This TCR beta chain was obtained from a study of T cells in Graves' hyperthyroidism and ophthalmopathy. Patients aged 18 to 65 had newly diagnosed hyperthyroidism lasting under 2 months. This CDR3 has 14 residues. Germline V CDR1 and CDR2: SGHRS, YFSETQ. General study results and limits: Separation of ophthalmopathy from stable hyperthyroidism was achieved by a 13 V-J model.

There were TCR beta CDR3 regions amplified from RNA transcripts. A first-round RT-PCR of the TCR CDR3 used the HTBI primer set. Using its own MiXCR run on the multiplex PCR reads, TCRdb lists one record per CDR3 protein. This table holds about 96,000 distinct CDR3 sequences, 51% found once. About this clonotype itself: The antigen remains undetermined. Sequence at one end of the junction differs from germline and may be a read error.

The receptor was isolated from a woman between 40 and 50 years old with Graves' hyperthyroidism. Material for sequencing was blood. The V gene is TRBV5-1, the J gene TRBJ2-7; 7 nucleotides match TRBD1. The CDR3 bases are TGTGCCAGCAGTTTGCCCGGACAGGTAGGCGAGCAGTACTTC. It encodes CASSLPGQVGEQYF. Supplemented by reference TRBV5-1 and TRBJ2-7, the full variable domain reads KAGVTQTPRYLIKTRGQQVTLSCSPISGHRSVSWYQQTPGQGLQFLFEYFSETQRNKGNFPGRFSGRQFSNSRSEMNVSTLELGDSALYLCASSLPGQVGEQYFGPGTRLTVT.